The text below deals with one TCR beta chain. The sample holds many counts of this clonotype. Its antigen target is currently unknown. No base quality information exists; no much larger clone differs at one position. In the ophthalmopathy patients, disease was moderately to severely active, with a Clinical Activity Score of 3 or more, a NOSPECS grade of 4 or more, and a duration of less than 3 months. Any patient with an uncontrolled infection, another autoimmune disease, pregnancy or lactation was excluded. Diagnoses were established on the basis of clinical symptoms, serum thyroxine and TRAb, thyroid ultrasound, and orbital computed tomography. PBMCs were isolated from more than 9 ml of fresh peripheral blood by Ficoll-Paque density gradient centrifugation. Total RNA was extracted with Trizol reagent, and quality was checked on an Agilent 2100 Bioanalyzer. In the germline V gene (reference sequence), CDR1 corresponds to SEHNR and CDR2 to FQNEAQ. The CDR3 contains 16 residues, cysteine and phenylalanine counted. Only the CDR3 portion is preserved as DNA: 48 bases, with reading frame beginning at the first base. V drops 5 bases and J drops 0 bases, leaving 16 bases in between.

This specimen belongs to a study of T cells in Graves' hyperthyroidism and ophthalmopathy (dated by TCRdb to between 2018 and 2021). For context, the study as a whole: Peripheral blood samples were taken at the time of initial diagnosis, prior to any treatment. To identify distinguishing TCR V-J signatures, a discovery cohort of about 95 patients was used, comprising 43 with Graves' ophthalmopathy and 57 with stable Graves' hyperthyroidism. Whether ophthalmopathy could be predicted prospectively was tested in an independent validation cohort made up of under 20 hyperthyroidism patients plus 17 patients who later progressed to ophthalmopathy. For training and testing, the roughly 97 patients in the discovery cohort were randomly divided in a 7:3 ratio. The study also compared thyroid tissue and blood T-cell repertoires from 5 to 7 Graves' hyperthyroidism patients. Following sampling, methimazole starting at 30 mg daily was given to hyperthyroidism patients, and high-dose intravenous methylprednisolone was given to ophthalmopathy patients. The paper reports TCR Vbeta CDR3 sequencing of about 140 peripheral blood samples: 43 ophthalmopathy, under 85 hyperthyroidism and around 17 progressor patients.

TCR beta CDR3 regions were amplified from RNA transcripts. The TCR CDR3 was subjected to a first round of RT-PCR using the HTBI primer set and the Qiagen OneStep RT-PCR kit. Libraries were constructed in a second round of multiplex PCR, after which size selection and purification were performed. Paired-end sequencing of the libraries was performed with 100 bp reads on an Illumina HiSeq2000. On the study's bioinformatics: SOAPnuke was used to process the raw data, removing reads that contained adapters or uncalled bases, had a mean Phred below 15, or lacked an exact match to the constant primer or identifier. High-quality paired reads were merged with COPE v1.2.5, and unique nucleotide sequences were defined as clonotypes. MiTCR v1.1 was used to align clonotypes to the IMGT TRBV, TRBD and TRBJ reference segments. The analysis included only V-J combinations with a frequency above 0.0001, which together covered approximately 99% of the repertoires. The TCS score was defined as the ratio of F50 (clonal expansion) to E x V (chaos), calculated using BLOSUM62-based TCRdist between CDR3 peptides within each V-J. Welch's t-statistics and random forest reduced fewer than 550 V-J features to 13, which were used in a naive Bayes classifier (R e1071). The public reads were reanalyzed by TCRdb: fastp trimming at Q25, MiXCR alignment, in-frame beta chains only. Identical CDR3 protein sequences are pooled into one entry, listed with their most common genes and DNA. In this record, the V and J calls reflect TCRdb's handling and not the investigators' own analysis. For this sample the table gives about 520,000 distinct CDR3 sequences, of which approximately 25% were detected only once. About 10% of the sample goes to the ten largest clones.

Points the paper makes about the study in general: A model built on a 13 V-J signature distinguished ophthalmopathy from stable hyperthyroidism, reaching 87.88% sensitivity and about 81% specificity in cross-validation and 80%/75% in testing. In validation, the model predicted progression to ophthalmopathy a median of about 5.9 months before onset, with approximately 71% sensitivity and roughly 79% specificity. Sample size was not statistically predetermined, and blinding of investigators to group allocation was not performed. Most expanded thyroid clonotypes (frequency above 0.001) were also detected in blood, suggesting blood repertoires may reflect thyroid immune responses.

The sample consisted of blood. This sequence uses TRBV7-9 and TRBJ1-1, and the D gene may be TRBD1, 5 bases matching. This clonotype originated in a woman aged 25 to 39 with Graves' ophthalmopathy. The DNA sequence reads TGTGCCAGCAGCCCCCCCCGACAGTTCATGAACACTGAAGCTTTCTTT. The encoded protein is CASSPPRQFMNTEAFF.